Below are 32 T cell receptor beta chains sequenced from a single sample in a study of blood T cell repertoires in COVID-19. Using immunoSEQ multiplex PCR, the repertoire was profiled, and TCRdb retains in-frame clones only, with some absent. The profile shows around 150,000 clones, about 86% of them singletons. Sequencing was carried out using peripheral blood. The receptors here all came from a woman aged 40 to 49 with acute or convalescent COVID-19.

The rearrangement uses TRBV6-4 and TRBJ2-6; perhaps TRBD2 as D (5 bases). Trimming took 5 bases from V and 3 from J, leaving 11 bases between them. The CDR3 has 15 amino acids. Per the germline V gene, CDR1 is MRHNA and CDR2 is SNTAGT. DNA for the CDR3: TGTGCCAGCAGTCCGAGGGTTGATGGGGCCAACGTCCTGACTTTC. It codes for CASSPRVDGANVLTF.

The chain links TRBV4-1 to TRBJ1-4; D ambiguous. V lost 0 bases and J 4 bases, leaving 9 bases between the germline ends. The CDR3 extends over 15 amino acids. CDR1 and CDR2 (germline): MGHRA, YSYEKL. The DNA of the CDR3 is TGCGCCAGCAGCCAAGATCGACTAGATAATGAAAAACTGTTTTTT. This gives the protein CASSQDRLDNEKLFF.

This rearrangement joins TRBV5-5 to TRBJ1-1; maybe TRBD1 (6 bases). With 2 bases removed from V and 1 base from J, the gap between germline ends came to 9 bases. The CDR3 contains 14 residues. Per germline, CDR1 SGHKS and CDR2 YYEKEE (reference sequence). Here the CDR3 reads CASSFRDTNTEAFF. DNA for the CDR3: TGTGCCAGCAGCTTCCGGGACACGAACACTGAAGCTTTCTTT. Drawing the rest from reference TRBV5-5 and TRBJ1-1, the complete variable domain is DAGVTQSPTHLIKTRGQQVTLRCSPISGHKSVSWYQQVLGQGPQFIFQYYEKEERGRGNFPDRFSARQFPNYSSELNVNALLLGDSALYLCASSFRDTNTEAFFGQGTRLTVV.

J is TRBJ1-2 and V is TRBV7-9, with D possibly being TRBD1 (6 bases). Per germline, CDR1 SEHNR and CDR2 FQNEAQ (reference sequence). V lost 2 bases to trimming and J lost 2 bases, with 6 bases between them. The length of the CDR3 is 13 residues. The CDR3 sequence is CASSLQGNYGYTF. In nucleotides, the CDR3 is TGTGCCAGCAGCTTACAGGGGAACTATGGCTACACCTTC.

DNA for the CDR3: TGTGCCATCCGCGGGGGCAGCAACTACAATGAGCAGTTCTTC. Translated: CAIRGGSNYNEQFF. J is TRBJ2-1 and V is TRBV10-3, with D maybe TRBD2 (7 bases). The CDR3 has 14 residues. Germline V gene lookup returns CDR1 ENHRY and CDR2 SYGVKD. The V gene lost 8 bases and the J gene lost 3 bases, with 14 bases spanning the gap.

The V and J genes are TRBV6-5 and TRBJ2-5, with a tentative D call TRBD2 (5 bases). V lost 0 bases and J lost 5, with 10 bases in between. Looked up from germline, CDR1 is MNHEY and CDR2 is SVGAGI. The CDR3 is 14 amino acids. The CDR3 spells CASSYSSRGETQYF. CDR3 bases: TGTGCCAGCAGTTACTCTTCTAGAGGGGAGACCCAGTACTTC.

The J gene is TRBJ1-2, the V gene TRBV7-2; D is unclear. Trimming stripped 5 bases from V and 4 bases from J, with 14 bases between. Germline-derived CDR1 and CDR2 are SGHTA and FQGNSA. The CDR3 contains 14 residues. The CDR3 coding sequence is TGTGCCAGCAGCCCGCGAAACCCTTCCTATGGCTACACCTTC. This gives the protein CASSPRNPSYGYTF.

CDR3 region: CAISESTGGVGGYTF. Here the CDR3 DNA reads TGTGCCATCAGTGAGTCGACAGGGGGCGTGGGTGGCTACACCTTC. V is TRBV10-3 and J is TRBJ1-2, with 10 bases lining up with TRBD1. Trimming took 0 bases from V and 7 from J; bases not matched to a gene: 5. The CDR3 covers 15 residues. Germline V CDR1 and CDR2: ENHRY, SYGVKD.

The chain carries TRBV4-1 and TRBJ1-2; 8 bases are a match to TRBD1. The CDR3 has 16 residues. The germline V gene has CDR1 MGHRA and CDR2 YSYEKL. Germline trimming cut 3 bases from V and 4 bases from J; bases unmatched to any gene: 10. CDR3 sequence (DNA): TGCGCCAGCAGCCATCCAGGGGGCCTTATCGGCTATGGCTACACCTTC. The encoded protein is CASSHPGGLIGYGYTF.

The rearrangement uses TRBV2 and TRBJ1-4; 7 bases agree with TRBD1. CDR1 is SNHLY and CDR2 is FYNNEI in the germline V gene. There are 13 residues in the CDR3. Unmatched junction bases numbered 5, after V lost 6 bases and J lost 7 bases. CDR3 nucleotide sequence: TGTGCCAGCAGAACAGGGGCTCCTGAAAAACTGTTTTTT. It translates to CASRTGAPEKLFF. Variable domain in full (rest from reference TRBV2 and TRBJ1-4): EPEVTQTPSHQVTQMGQEVILRCVPISNHLYFYWYRQILGQKVEFLVSFYNNEISEKSEIFDDQFSVERPDGSNFTLKIRSTKLEDSAMYFCASRTGAPEKLFFGSGTQLSVL.

The chain couples TRBV11-2 to TRBJ2-7; 8 positions agree with TRBD1. This CDR3 is built from 17 residues. V shed 2 bases and J 1 base; nucleotides not matched to a gene: 10. The germline CDR1 and CDR2 sequences are SGHAT and FQNNGV. CDR3 in amino acids: CASSLTSGQGRSYEQYF. CDR3 coding DNA: TGTGCCAGCAGCTTAACCTCAGGACAGGGAAGATCCTACGAGCAGTACTTC.

This clone has only a few counts. The chain employs TRBV13 and TRBJ2-5; TRBD1 aligns across 9 bases. CDR1 is PRHDT, CDR2 FYEKMQ, per germline (reference sequence). With V trimmed by 0 bases and J by 4 bases, 18 bases remained unmatched. This CDR3 has 20 amino acids. The CDR3 DNA sequence: TGTGCCAGCAGCTTAGGCGGGCTTGCTTCCCGGACAGGGGAAAGAGAGACCCAGTACTTC. Amino acids: CASSLGGLASRTGERETQYF.

This clone appeared once. CDR3: CAWRKGGGYTF. In DNA, the CDR3 is TGTGCCTGGAGAAAAGGGGGTGGCTACACCTTC. The chain is built from TRBV30 and TRBJ1-2, with a possible D match to TRBD1 (6 bases). V dropped 3 bases and J dropped 7 bases, with 9 bases sitting between them. Germline CDR1 is GTSNPN and CDR2 is SVGIG (reference sequence). This CDR3 spans 11 amino acids.

About this clone: Sequence at one end of the junction differs from germline and may be a read error. The gene calls are TRBV7-2 and TRBJ2-1, with D maybe TRBD2 (7 bases). Germline values: CDR1 SGHTA, CDR2 FQGNSA. The CDR3 contains 12 residues. CDR3 coding DNA: TGTGCCAGCAGCCCCTTTTTCGGGGGGCGGATCTTC. As protein: CASSPFFGGRIF.

This chain links TRBV7-2 with TRBJ1-1; 7 bases are shared with TRBD1. The germline gives CDR1 SGHTA, CDR2 FQGNSA. The CDR3 extends over 13 amino acids. J was trimmed by 2 bases and V by 5 bases; bases with no gene match: 2. The CDR3 region has the DNA TGTGCCAGCAGCAGACAGGGCAACACTGAAGCTTTCTTT. It yields the protein CASSRQGNTEAFF.

The chain recombines TRBV4-3 with TRBJ1-5; D is unclear. V shed 0 bases and J shed 3 bases, with 9 bases lying between them. The CDR3 runs 15 residues. Germline-derived CDR1 and CDR2 are LGHNA and YSLEER. The CDR3 spells CASSQDYSPNQPQHF. CDR3 in DNA: TGCGCCAGCAGCCAAGACTACAGTCCCAATCAGCCCCAGCATTTT.

This chain connects TRBV5-4 to TRBJ1-3, with 7 positions matching TRBD1. V dropped 5 bases and J dropped 4; count of bases not matched to a gene: 3. The CDR3 runs to 13 residues. The germline V gene encodes CDR1 SGHNT and CDR2 YYREEE (reference sequence). This CDR3 reads CASSSTGGNTIYF. CDR3 nucleotides: TGTGCCAGCAGTTCGACAGGGGGAAACACCATATATTTT.

The chain's CDR3 is CASSQGQGAGYVYF. In DNA, the CDR3 is TGTGCCAGCAGCCAAGGACAGGGGGCAGGCTACGTGTACTTC. This rearrangement joins TRBV6-5 to TRBJ2-7; 11 nucleotides agree with TRBD1. Per germline, CDR1 MNHEY and CDR2 SVGAGI. V trimming: 6 bases; J trimming: 12 bases; junction bases outside the gene matches: 13. The CDR3 runs 14 residues.

This clone appeared many times. CDR3 protein: CASSPRQEQAFF. The CDR3 nucleotides are TGTGCCAGCAGTCCTCGACAGGAGCAAGCTTTCTTT. The chain uses TRBV12-3 or TRBV12-4 and TRBJ1-1; maybe TRBD1 (6 bases). V lost 5 bases and J lost 9, with 13 bases in between. The CDR3 covers 12 residues.

This clone was seen only a few times. This chain joins TRBV7-2 and TRBJ1-1, with 9 positions matching TRBD1. This CDR3 region has 14 residues. Germline lookup yields CDR1 SGHTA and CDR2 FQGNSA. The J segment lost 4 bases and the V segment lost 0 bases, leaving 0 bases of the junction unmatched. CDR3 sequence (DNA): TGTGCCAGCAGCTTAGCGGGACAGGGCACTGAAGCTTTCTTT. It translates to CASSLAGQGTEAFF.

The chain combines TRBV27 with TRBJ2-1; 7 nucleotides match TRBD2. The length of the CDR3 is 14 residues. V lost 2 bases, J lost 3 bases, and 1 base stayed unmatched. Looked up from germline, CDR1 is MNHEY and CDR2 is SMNVEV (reference sequence). This CDR3 reads CASSLGGGYNEQFF. CDR3 DNA: TGTGCCAGCAGTTTAGGCGGGGGCTACAATGAGCAGTTCTTC.

This clone has only a few counts. The chain combines TRBV9 with TRBJ2-4, with D perhaps matching TRBD2 (6 bases). V shed 4 bases and J shed 7 bases, with 18 bases lying between them. The CDR3 totals 15 residues. Germline CDR1 and CDR2: SGDLS and YYNGEE. The CDR3 loop reads CASSPEGGLWNIQYF. The DNA for the CDR3 is TGTGCCAGCAGCCCCGAGGGAGGACTGTGGAACATTCAGTACTTC.

This chain links TRBV13 with TRBJ2-1, with D perhaps TRBD2 (5 bases). This CDR3 has 15 residues. Germline loops: CDR1 PRHDT, CDR2 FYEKMQ (reference sequence). The ends were cut back, 3 bases at V and 5 bases at J, with 14 bases in the middle. The CDR3 protein is CASSFTTSGDNEQFF. Written as DNA, the CDR3 is TGTGCCAGCAGCTTTACAACCTCCGGGGACAATGAGCAGTTCTTC.

The rearrangement uses TRBV20-1 and TRBJ2-1; no clear D. This CDR3 is built from 11 residues. Trimming left V 1 base short and J 9 bases short, with 7 bases between. Germline CDR1 and CDR2: DFQATT and SNEGSKA (reference sequence). CDR3 DNA sequence: TGCAGTGCTAGAGCCCTTCTTGAGCAGTTCTTC. Translation gives CSARALLEQFF.

This chain connects TRBV4-1 to TRBJ1-6, with D tentatively TRBD1 (6 bases). This CDR3 has 20 amino acids. The V end lost 2 bases, the J end lost 1 base, and 21 bases lay between the germline ends. Germline CDR1 is MGHRA and CDR2 is YSYEKL. The CDR3 DNA sequence: TGCGCCAGCAGCCAATGGGAACAGGGCAGGAGGTATTCCTATAATTCACCCCTCCACTTT. Translated, it gives CASSQWEQGRRYSYNSPLHF.

This clone was counted a few times. The gene calls are TRBV4-1 and TRBJ2-3, with TRBD2 matching over 10 bases. Germline-derived CDR1 and CDR2 are MGHRA and YSYEKL. This CDR3 is built from 18 residues. The junction had 10 bases not matched to a gene; V was cut back by 0 bases and J by 4 bases. This CDR3 reads CASSQDPGVAGGADTQYF. In DNA, the CDR3 is TGCGCCAGCAGCCAAGATCCGGGGGTAGCGGGGGGCGCAGATACGCAGTATTTT.

The rearrangement uses TRBV4-3 and TRBJ2-1, with D possibly TRBD1 on 5 matching bases. This CDR3 contains 13 residues. CDR1 and CDR2 from the germline V gene are LGHNA and YSLEER. Trimming pared 2 bases from V and 5 bases from J, leaving 7 bases between. DNA of the CDR3: TGCGCCAGCAGCCAAAGCAGGGACAATGAGCAGTTCTTC. It translates to CASSQSRDNEQFF.

The J gene is TRBJ1-6, the V gene TRBV27; 9 nucleotides agree with TRBD1. This CDR3 has 15 amino acids. With 6 bases clipped from V and 7 bases from J, the junction kept 7 bases outside the gene matches. CDR1 MNHEY and CDR2 SMNVEV come from the germline V gene (reference sequence). Here the CDR3 DNA reads TGTGCCAGCAGCAACCCCGGGACAGGGAATTCACCCCTCCACTTT. Its translation: CASSNPGTGNSPLHF.

The rearrangement links TRBV28 to TRBJ2-7; no clear D gene. Per germline, CDR1 MDHEN and CDR2 SYDVKM. The CDR3 length is 13 residues. V was shortened by 4 bases and J by 4 bases, with 11 bases between the two germline ends. Written as DNA, the CDR3 is TGTGCCAGCAGTTATGGGCAGCTTTACGAGCAGTACTTC. It codes for CASSYGQLYEQYF.

V gene TRBV19 combines with J gene TRBJ1-5; a weak D match, TRBD1 (5 bases). CDR3 length equals 18 residues. V was cut by 0 bases and J by 5 bases, with 20 bases left in between. The germline V gene has CDR1 LNHDA and CDR2 SQIVND (reference sequence). The CDR3 DNA reads TGTGCCAGTAGTATAGACCACGACGCTTGGCAGGGCGATCAGCCCCAGCATTTT. It codes for CASSIDHDAWQGDQPQHF.

The chain is built from TRBV28 and TRBJ1-6; 10 bases fit TRBD1. Losses at the gene ends were 4 bases for V and 5 bases for J; bases not matched to a gene: 8. The CDR3 extends over 17 amino acids. Germline V gives CDR1 MDHEN, CDR2 SYDVKM. CDR3 loop: CASSYPGQGENNSPLHF. For the CDR3, the DNA is TGTGCCAGCAGTTACCCCGGACAGGGGGAGAATAATTCACCCCTCCACTTT. Full variable domain (missing parts from reference TRBV28 and TRBJ1-6): DVKVTQSSRYLVKRTGEKVFLECVQDMDHENMFWYRQDPGLGLRLIYFSYDVKMKEKGDIPEGYSVSREKKERFSLILESASTNQTSMYLCASSYPGQGENNSPLHFGNGTRLTVT.

The V and J genes are TRBV4-1 and TRBJ1-1, with D possibly TRBD1 on 5 matching bases. V lost 4 bases and J 5 bases, leaving 14 bases between the germline ends. CDR1 is MGHRA, CDR2 YSYEKL, per germline. The CDR3 consists of 14 residues. CDR3 sequence: CASSPSRVRTEAFF. CDR3 coding DNA: TGCGCCAGCAGCCCCTCCAGGGTACGGACTGAAGCTTTCTTT.